This section outlines one TCR beta chain sequence together with its context. The antigen is not known. This CDR3 is built from 13 residues. V lost 5 bases to trimming and J lost 12 bases, with 14 bases between them. CDR1 and CDR2 from the germline V gene are SGHTA and FQGTGA. Here immunoSEQ multiplex PCR was the method, and the copy in TCRdb shows in-frame clones only, minus some. The repertoire holds some 120,000 clones, with around 87% as singletons. These data are taken from a study of T cell responses to AZD1222 COVID-19 vaccine. Findings and limits, study-wide: Vaccine-associated CD4 TCRs spanned spike, dominant at 160-218 and 743-854. Just 6 or 7 AZD1222 recipients were seropositive at baseline. Donors skewed white British and female; clonal diversity was possibly underestimated. In the spike-specific TCR repertoire, nearly half reportedly target unmutated variant regions.

Sequences were derived from peripheral blood, sampled on day 0 of AZD1222 vaccination. This chain links TRBV7-3 with TRBJ1-6; maybe TRBD1 (5 bases). The source is an adult in good health. This chain's CDR3 is CASSRTPSEPLHF. CDR3 bases: TGTGCCAGCAGCCGGACACCCTCTGAACCCCTCCACTTT.